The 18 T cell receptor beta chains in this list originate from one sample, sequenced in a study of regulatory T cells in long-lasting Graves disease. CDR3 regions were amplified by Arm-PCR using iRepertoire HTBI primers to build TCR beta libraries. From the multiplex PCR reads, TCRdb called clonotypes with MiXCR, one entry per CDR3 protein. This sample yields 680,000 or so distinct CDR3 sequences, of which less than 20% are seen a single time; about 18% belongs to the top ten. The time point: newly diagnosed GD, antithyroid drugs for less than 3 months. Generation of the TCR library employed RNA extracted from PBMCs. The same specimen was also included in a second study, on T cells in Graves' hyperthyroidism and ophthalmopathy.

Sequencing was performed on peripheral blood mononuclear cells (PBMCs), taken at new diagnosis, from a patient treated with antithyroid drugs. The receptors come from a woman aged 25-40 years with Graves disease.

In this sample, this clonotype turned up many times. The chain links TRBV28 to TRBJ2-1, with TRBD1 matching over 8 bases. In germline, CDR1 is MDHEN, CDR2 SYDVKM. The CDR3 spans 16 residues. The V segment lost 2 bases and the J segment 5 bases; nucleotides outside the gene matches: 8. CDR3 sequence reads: CASSLLFQGANNEQFF. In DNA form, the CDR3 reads TGTGCCAGCAGTTTACTCTTTCAGGGGGCAAACAATGAGCAGTTCTTC.

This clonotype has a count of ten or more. CDR3 region: CASSLGLTAMYQETQYF. CDR3 coding DNA: TGTGCCAGCAGTTTAGGTTTAACAGCGATGTACCAAGAGACCCAGTACTTC. This chain connects TRBV28 to TRBJ2-5; D is undetermined. V was trimmed by 2 bases and J by 0 bases, leaving 16 bases between them. The CDR3 runs to 17 residues. Germline lookup yields CDR1 MDHEN and CDR2 SYDVKM.

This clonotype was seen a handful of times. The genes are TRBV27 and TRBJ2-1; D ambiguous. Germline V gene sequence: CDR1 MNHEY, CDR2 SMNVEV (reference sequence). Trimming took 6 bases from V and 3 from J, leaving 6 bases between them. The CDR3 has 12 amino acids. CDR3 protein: CASSASYNEQFF. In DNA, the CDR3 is TGTGCCAGCAGCGCCAGCTACAATGAGCAGTTCTTC.

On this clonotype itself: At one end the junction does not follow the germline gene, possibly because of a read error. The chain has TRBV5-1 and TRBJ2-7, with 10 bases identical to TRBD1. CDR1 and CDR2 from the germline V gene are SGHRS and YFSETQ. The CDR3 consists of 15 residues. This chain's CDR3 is CTSKTGGEGSYEQYF. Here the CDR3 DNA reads TGCACCAGCAAGACAGGGGGCGAAGGTTCCTACGAGCAGTACTTC.

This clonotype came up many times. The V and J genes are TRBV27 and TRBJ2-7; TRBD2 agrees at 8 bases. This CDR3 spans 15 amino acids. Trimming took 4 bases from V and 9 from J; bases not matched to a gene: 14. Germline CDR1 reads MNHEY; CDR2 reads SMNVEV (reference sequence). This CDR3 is CASSYRGRPLSRQYF. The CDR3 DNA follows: TGTGCCAGCAGTTATCGCGGGAGGCCACTCAGCCGGCAGTACTTC.

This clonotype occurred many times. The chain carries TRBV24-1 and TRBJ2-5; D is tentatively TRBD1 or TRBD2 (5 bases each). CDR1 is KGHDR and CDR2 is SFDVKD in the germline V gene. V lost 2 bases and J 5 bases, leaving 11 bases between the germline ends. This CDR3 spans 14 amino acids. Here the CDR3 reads CATSDSGGLETQYF. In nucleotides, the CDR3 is TGTGCCACCAGTGATTCTGGGGGTTTGGAGACCCAGTACTTC.

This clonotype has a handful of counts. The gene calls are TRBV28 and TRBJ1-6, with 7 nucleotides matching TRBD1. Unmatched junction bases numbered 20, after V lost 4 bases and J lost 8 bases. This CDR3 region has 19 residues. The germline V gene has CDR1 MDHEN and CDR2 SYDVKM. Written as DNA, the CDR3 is TGTGCCAGCAGTTCCTCGACAGGGAAGCAGTGGCAGCGCGATTCACCCCTCCACTTT. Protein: CASSSSTGKQWQRDSPLHF.

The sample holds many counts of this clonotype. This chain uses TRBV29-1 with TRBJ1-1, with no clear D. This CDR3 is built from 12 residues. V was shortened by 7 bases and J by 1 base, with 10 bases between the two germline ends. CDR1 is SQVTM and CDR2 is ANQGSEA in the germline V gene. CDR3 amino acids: CSGRWGNTEAFF. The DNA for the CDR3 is TGCAGCGGTAGGTGGGGGAACACTGAAGCTTTCTTT.

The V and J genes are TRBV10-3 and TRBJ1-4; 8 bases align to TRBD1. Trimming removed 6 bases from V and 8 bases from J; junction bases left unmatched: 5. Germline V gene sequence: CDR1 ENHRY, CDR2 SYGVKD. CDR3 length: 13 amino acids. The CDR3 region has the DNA TGTGCCATCAGGGCCAGGACAGGGGAAAAACTGTTTTTT. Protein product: CAIRARTGEKLFF.

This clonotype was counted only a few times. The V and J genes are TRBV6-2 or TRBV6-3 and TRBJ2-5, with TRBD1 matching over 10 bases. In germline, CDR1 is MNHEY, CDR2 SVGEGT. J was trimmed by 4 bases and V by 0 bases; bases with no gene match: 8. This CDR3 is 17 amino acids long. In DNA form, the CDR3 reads TGTGCCAGCAGTTACTCCCGACAGGGGGCTCGATTAGAGACCCAGTACTTC. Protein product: CASSYSRQGARLETQYF.

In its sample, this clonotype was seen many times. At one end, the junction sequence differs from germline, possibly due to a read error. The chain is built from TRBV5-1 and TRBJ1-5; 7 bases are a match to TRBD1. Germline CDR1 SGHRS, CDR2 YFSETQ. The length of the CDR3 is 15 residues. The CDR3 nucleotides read TGTGCCAGCAGCTTGGACGGACAGGGCAATCAGCCCCAGCATTTT. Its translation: CASSLDGQGNQPQHF.

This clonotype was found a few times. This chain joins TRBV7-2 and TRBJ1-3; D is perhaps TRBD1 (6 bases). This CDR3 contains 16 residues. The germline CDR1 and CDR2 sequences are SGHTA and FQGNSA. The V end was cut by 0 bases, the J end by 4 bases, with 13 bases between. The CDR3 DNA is TGTGCCAGCAGCTTAGCGAGGGGGGTTACGGGAAACACCATATATTTT. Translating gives CASSLARGVTGNTIYF.

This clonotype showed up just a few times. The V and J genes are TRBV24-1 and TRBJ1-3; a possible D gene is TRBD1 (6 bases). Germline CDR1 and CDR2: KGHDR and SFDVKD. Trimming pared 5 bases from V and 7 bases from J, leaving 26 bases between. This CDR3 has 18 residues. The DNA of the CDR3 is TGTGCCACCAGTGCCTCTGTGCCCTTTACAGGGAGTCGTAACACCATATATTTT. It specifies CATSASVPFTGSRNTIYF.

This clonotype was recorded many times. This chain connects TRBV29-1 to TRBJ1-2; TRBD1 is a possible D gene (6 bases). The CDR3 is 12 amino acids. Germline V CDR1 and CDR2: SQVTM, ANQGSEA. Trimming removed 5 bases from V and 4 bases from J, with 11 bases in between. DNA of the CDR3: TGCAGCGTTTCGGACAGCATCTATGGCTACACCTTC. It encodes CSVSDSIYGYTF.

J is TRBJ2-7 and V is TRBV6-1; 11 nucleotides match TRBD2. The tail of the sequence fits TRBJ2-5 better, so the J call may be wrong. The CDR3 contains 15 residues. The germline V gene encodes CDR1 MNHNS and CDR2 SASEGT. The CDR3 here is CASSTSGGFQETQYF. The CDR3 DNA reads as TGTGCCAGCAGTACTAGCGGGGGATTCCAAGAGACCCAGTACTTC.

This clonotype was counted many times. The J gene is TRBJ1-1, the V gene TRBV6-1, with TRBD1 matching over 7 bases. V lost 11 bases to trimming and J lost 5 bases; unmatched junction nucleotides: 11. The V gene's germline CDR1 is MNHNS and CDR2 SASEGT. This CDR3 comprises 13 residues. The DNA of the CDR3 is TGTGCCGGGGGACAGAACCCTTTGACTGAAGCTTTCTTT. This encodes CAGGQNPLTEAFF.

Here the CDR3 reads CSARASGDRGYGYTF. CDR3 DNA: TGCAGTGCTAGAGCCAGTGGGGACAGGGGATATGGCTACACCTTC. The J gene is TRBJ1-2, the V gene TRBV20-1; 10 bases agree with TRBD1. Germline CDR1 reads DFQATT; CDR2 reads SNEGSKA (reference sequence). The CDR3 consists of 15 residues. J lost 5 bases, V lost 1 base, and 7 bases had no gene match.

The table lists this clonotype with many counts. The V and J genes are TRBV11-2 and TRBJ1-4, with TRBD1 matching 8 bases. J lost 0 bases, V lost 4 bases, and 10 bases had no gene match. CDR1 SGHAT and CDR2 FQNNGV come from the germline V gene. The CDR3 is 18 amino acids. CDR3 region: CASSSAGTGFATNEKLFF. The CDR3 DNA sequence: TGTGCCAGCAGCTCCGCCGGGACAGGTTTCGCAACTAATGAAAAACTGTTTTTT.